This T cell receptor beta chain comes out of a study of vaccination effects on CD4 cells after COVID-19. Repertoires were generated with immunoSEQ multiplex PCR, while TCRdb's copy carries only in-frame clones and drops some. The sample records tens of thousands of clones, more than 80% being singletons. This clone has just a few counts. Its specificity is not known. Peptide-pool stimulation followed by sequencing identified expanded antigen-specific CD4+ clonotypes in the ViraFEST assay. Having been cultured for under twelve days, the cells underwent CD4+ T cell isolation. Wells each received 1.8 million or so PBMC, cultured with roughly 9.4 IU/ml IL-2 and around 9.8 ug/ml peptides. General study points: Few convalescent patients and no early post-infection timepoints were included in the study.

The source material was CD4+ T cells from PBMCs cultured with HCoV-229E spike peptides, sampled before COVID-19 vaccination. The source of this sequence is a human donor who received a COVID-19 vaccine.

CDR3 sequence reads: CASFPGQGSYGYTF. Here the CDR3 DNA reads TGTGCCAGCTTTCCGGGACAGGGTAGCTATGGCTACACCTTC. The chain combines TRBV7-2 with TRBJ1-2; 9 nucleotides align to TRBD1. Germline V lookup: CDR1 SGHTA, CDR2 FQGNSA. The CDR3 has 14 residues. With 8 bases clipped from V and 4 bases from J, the junction kept 8 bases outside the gene matches.